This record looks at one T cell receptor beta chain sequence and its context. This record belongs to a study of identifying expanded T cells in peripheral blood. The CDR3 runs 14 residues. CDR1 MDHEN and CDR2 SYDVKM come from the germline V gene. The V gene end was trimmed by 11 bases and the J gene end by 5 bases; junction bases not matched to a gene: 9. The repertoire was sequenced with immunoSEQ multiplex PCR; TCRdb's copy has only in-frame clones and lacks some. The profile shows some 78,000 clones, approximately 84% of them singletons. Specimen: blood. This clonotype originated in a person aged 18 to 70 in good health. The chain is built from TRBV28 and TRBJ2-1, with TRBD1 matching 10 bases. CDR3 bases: TGTGCCGGAGCACGGACAGGGGGGAACAATGAGCAGTTCTTC. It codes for CAGARTGGNNEQFF. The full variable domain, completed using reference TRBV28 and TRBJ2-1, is DVKVTQSSRYLVKRTGEKVFLECVQDMDHENMFWYRQDPGLGLRLIYFSYDVKMKEKGDIPEGYSVSREKKERFSLILESASTNQTSMYLCAGARTGGNNEQFFGPGTRLTVL.